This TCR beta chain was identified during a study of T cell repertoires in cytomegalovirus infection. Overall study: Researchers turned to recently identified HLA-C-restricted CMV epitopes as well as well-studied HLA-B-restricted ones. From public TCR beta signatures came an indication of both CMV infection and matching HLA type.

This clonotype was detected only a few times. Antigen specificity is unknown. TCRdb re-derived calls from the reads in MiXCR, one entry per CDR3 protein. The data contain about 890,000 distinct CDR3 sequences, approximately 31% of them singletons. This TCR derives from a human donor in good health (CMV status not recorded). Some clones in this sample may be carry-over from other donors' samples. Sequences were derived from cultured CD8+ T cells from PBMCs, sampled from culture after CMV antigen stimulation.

CDR3: CASRGPGQGATLNTEAFF. DNA for the CDR3: TGTGCCAGCAGGGGACCGGGACAGGGAGCGACTTTGAACACTGAAGCTTTCTTT. This chain links TRBV2 with TRBJ1-1; 9 bases are a match to TRBD1. The CDR3 runs 18 residues. In germline, CDR1 is SNHLY, CDR2 FYNNEI. The V segment lost 6 bases and the J segment 0 bases; nucleotides outside the gene matches: 14.